What follows is one T cell receptor (beta chain) and its context. The antigen remains unidentified. The sample originates from a study of shared clonotypes between healthy human individuals. The assay ran at deep level. An approximately 200 ng quantity of DNA, roughly 30,000 T cell genomes, went into the sorted-subset replicate PCRs. Clones were sequenced by immunoSEQ multiplex PCR, and TCRdb holds only the in-frame ones, with some missing. The table includes roughly 2.1 million clones, more than 85% detected once. The naive CD8 subset, CD45RO-negative cells positively selected for CCR7, excluded terminally differentiated effector memory CD45RA+ cells. Per germline, CDR1 SGHDT and CDR2 YYEEEE. This CDR3 comprises 16 residues. Trimming pared 4 bases from V and 3 bases from J, leaving 17 bases between. Study conclusions and caveats: Enrolling few donors narrowed the genetic and exposure-history diversity that was represented.

The receptor's source is a man between 18 and 35 years old in good health. Some clones in this sample may be carry-over from other donors' samples. Sequenced: naive CD8+ T cells from PBMCs. The rearrangement links TRBV5-6 to TRBJ1-5, with D perhaps TRBD1 (5 bases). CDR3 residues: CASSTHGTEINQPQHF. CDR3 coding DNA: TGTGCCAGCAGCACACATGGGACGGAGATCAATCAGCCCCAGCATTTT.